This T cell receptor beta chain was identified in a study of OX40 agonist ivuxolimab in advanced cancers. Across the study: Earlier treatment with anti-PD-1, anti-PD-L1 or anti-CTLA-4 was permitted, and roughly 42% had received some.

With regard to this clone: The antigen is unknown.

Data came from immunoSEQ multiplex PCR; TCRdb stores just in-frame clones and leaves some out. The data show about 72,000 clones, 75% to 90% seen once. Germline CDR1 is MNHEY and CDR2 is SMNVEV (reference sequence). V shed 4 bases and J shed 2 bases, with 9 bases lying between them. The CDR3 has 14 amino acids. Study-wide results and limits: CD4+ T cells averaged fewer expanded clones than CD8+ T cells. With doses of 0.1 to 3.0 mg/kg, CD4+ and CD8+ blood T cells had undergone clonal expansion by week 6.

This material consisted of CD4+ or CD8+ T cells sorted from blood, taken in a trial of the OX40 agonist ivuxolimab. This clonotype originated in an adult with an advanced solid tumor such as melanoma, head and neck, liver or kidney cancer. The chain has TRBV27 and TRBJ1-5; D is possibly TRBD1 (5 bases). CDR3 DNA sequence: TGTGCCAGCAGTTCGCAGGGTGGCAATCAGCCCCAGCATTTT. This encodes CASSSQGGNQPQHF.